These 6 T cell receptor beta chains originate from one sample sequenced in a study of metastatic and nonmetastatic thyroid tumors. TCRdb re-called the PCR reads via MiXCR. The sample contains around 50,000 clones, roughly 29% of which appear only once. Until they underwent thyroid surgery, no patient had received any treatment. The sequenced sample was blood. The receptors shown here come from a female donor with papillary thyroid cancer or a benign thyroid nodule (not recorded which). Some clones in this sample may be carry-over from other donors' samples.

This clone was recorded a few times. This chain uses TRBV6-1 with TRBJ1-6, with TRBD1 as a possible D gene (5 bases). The V gene's germline CDR1 is MNHNS and CDR2 SASEGT. This CDR3 contains 14 residues. V lost 6 bases to trimming and J lost 10 bases, with 16 bases between them. This CDR3 is CASSTGTEGSPLHF. CDR3 nucleotides: TGTGCCAGCAGCACCGGGACTGAGGGCTCACCCCTCCACTTT.

Ten or more counts support this clone. The same CDR3 arises from other DNA sequences in this sample as well. The chain recombines TRBV5-1 with TRBJ2-2; D remains unclear. The V end lost 4 bases, the J end lost 1 base, and 11 bases lay between the germline ends. Germline V gene sequence: CDR1 SGHRS, CDR2 YFSETQ. This CDR3 region has 15 residues. CDR3 amino acids: CASSPGEQNTGELFF. DNA for the CDR3: TGCGCCAGCAGCCCAGGAGAACAGAACACCGGGGAGCTGTTTTTT.

This clone is termed medium-sized. The chain has TRBV27 and TRBJ1-1; 7 nucleotides match TRBD1. The V gene end was trimmed by 1 base and the J gene end by 1 base; junction bases not matched to a gene: 3. Per germline, CDR1 MNHEY and CDR2 SMNVEV (reference sequence). This CDR3 is built from 15 residues. The CDR3 DNA follows: TGTGCCAGCAGTTTATTGTACAGGGGGAACACTGAAGCTTTCTTT. This gives the protein CASSLLYRGNTEAFF.

The chain couples TRBV2 to TRBJ1-5; D uncertain. Trimming pared 1 base from V and 1 base from J, leaving 5 bases between. CDR3 length: 14 residues. Per germline, CDR1 SNHLY and CDR2 FYNNEI. The CDR3 DNA sequence: TGTGCCAGCAGTGAAGTGGGCAGCAATCAGCCCCAGCATTTT. It encodes CASSEVGSNQPQHF.

This chain links TRBV29-1 with TRBJ1-2; 9 bases map to TRBD1. V dropped 7 bases and J dropped 8; count of bases not matched to a gene: 14. Germline V gene sequence: CDR1 SQVTM, CDR2 ANQGSEA. This CDR3 comprises 14 residues. CDR3 sequence: CSALGQGRKGGYTF. DNA of the CDR3: TGCAGCGCCCTAGGACAGGGGAGGAAAGGGGGCTACACCTTC. The whole variable domain, filled in from reference TRBV29-1 and TRBJ1-2, reads SAVISQKPSRDICQRGTSLTIQCQVDSQVTMMFWYRQQPGQSLTLIATANQGSEATYESGFVIDKFPISRPNLTFSTLTVSNMSPEDSSIYLCSALGQGRKGGYTFGSGTRLTVV.

By share, this clone counts as medium-sized. The chain carries TRBV6-2 or TRBV6-3 and TRBJ2-1; 13 bases fit TRBD2. The CDR3 spans 18 residues. Trimming removed 3 bases from V and 6 bases from J; junction bases left unmatched: 11. Germline-derived CDR1 and CDR2 are MNHEY and SVGEGT. The CDR3 protein is CASSYDEKGLAGINEQFF. DNA of the CDR3: TGTGCCAGCAGTTATGATGAAAAGGGACTAGCGGGGATCAATGAGCAGTTCTTC.